This T cell receptor (beta chain) is drawn from a study of blood T cell repertoires in COVID-19. Sequenced by immunoSEQ multiplex PCR; TCRdb stores in-frame clones only, minus some. The sample shows about 230,000 clones, 80% to 90% of them seen only once. V lost 8 bases and J 2 bases, leaving 12 bases between the germline ends. The CDR3 is 13 residues long. Germline V lookup: CDR1 MDHEN, CDR2 SYDVKM. While infection was still active, Seattle patients were enrolled and then followed longitudinally. This chain uses TRBV28 with TRBJ1-2; D gene uncertain. The source of this sequence is a man over 45 with COVID-19, enrolled during active disease. The sequenced sample was peripheral blood. The CDR3 bases are TGTGCCAGCTCTACTACACCGAACTATGGCTACACCTTC. Protein sequence: CASSTTPNYGYTF.